The 12 T cell receptor beta chains reported below all come from one sample, sequenced in a study of radiation and T cells in renal cell carcinoma. Time point specified: blood 4 weeks post-SBRT, at nephrectomy. Noted treatment: 15 Gy SBRT to primary tumor, nephrectomy 4 weeks later. The repertoire was sequenced with immunoSEQ multiplex PCR; TCRdb's copy has only in-frame clones and lacks some. Of 150,000 or so clones in the sample, 88% are singletons; the top ten hold roughly 12%. The sample here was blood, taken from a patient whose treatment included radiotherapy and nephrectomy. The origin of the receptors is a woman in her forties or fifties with renal cell carcinoma.

The V gene is TRBV10-1, the J gene TRBJ2-2; possibly TRBD2 for D (6 bases). The germline V gene encodes CDR1 WNHNN and CDR2 SYGVQD (reference sequence). V was shortened by 10 bases and J by 3 bases, with 15 bases between the two germline ends. The CDR3 consists of 14 residues. CDR3 nucleotide sequence: TGCGCCACTGGTACTGGGGGGTACACCGGGGAGCTGTTTTTT. Encoded protein: CATGTGGYTGELFF.

V gene TRBV6-1 combines with J gene TRBJ1-6, with D uncertain. V dropped 0 bases and J dropped 7 bases, with 10 bases sitting between them. Germline loops: CDR1 MNHNS, CDR2 SASEGT. This CDR3 is built from 15 residues. DNA of the CDR3: TGTGCCAGCAGTGAAGCTGGATTCTCGAATTCACCCCTCCACTTT. It codes for CASSEAGFSNSPLHF.

CDR3 sequence reads: CASSARDISYNEQFF. The CDR3 DNA reads TGTGCCAGCAGCGCCAGGGACATCTCCTACAATGAGCAGTTCTTC. This sequence joins TRBV9 and TRBJ2-1, with TRBD1 as a possible D gene (6 bases). The V gene lost 3 bases and the J gene lost 0 bases, with 10 bases spanning the gap. Germline assignment: CDR1 SGDLS and CDR2 YYNGEE. The CDR3 totals 15 residues.

The chain links TRBV7-2 to TRBJ2-1; 13 positions agree with TRBD2. Trimming at V came to 2 bases and at J to 8 bases, leaving 15 bases not matched to a gene. Germline loops: CDR1 SGHTA, CDR2 FQGNSA. This CDR3 spans 19 amino acids. CDR3 loop: CASSLHKTSGGNILYEQFF. For the CDR3, the DNA is TGTGCCAGCAGCTTACACAAGACTAGCGGGGGGAATATACTCTATGAGCAGTTCTTC.

The chain couples TRBV9 to TRBJ2-3; 8 positions agree with TRBD1. CDR1 SGDLS and CDR2 YYNGEE come from the germline V gene. CDR3 size: 15 residues. V lost 4 bases to trimming and J lost 5 bases; unmatched junction nucleotides: 9. The CDR3 DNA is TGTGCCAGCAGCACCACGGCAGGGGGCATAGATACGCAGTATTTT. This encodes CASSTTAGGIDTQYF. Full variable domain (missing parts from reference TRBV9 and TRBJ2-3): DSGVTQTPKHLITATGQRVTLRCSPRSGDLSVYWYQQSLDQGLQFLIQYYNGEERAKGNILERFSAQQFPDLHSELNLSSLELGDSALYFCASSTTAGGIDTQYFGPGTRLTVL.

This clone was observed at least ten times. The gene calls are TRBV25-1 and TRBJ1-1; no firm D call. CDR1 and CDR2 from the germline V gene are MGHDK and SYGVNS. The CDR3 consists of 15 residues. The V end was cut by 3 bases, the J end by 0 bases, with 11 bases between. The CDR3 DNA follows: TGTGCCAGCAGTGATTCGGGAGAGATGAACACTGAAGCTTTCTTT. As protein: CASSDSGEMNTEAFF.

This rearrangement joins TRBV15 to TRBJ1-1; 7 nucleotides agree with TRBD1. Germline V CDR1 and CDR2: LNHNV, YYDKDF (reference sequence). V gave up 0 bases and J gave up 8 bases; unmatched junction bases: 3. This CDR3 is 13 amino acids long. This chain's CDR3 is CATSRDAGGEAFF. CDR3 DNA sequence: TGTGCCACCAGCAGAGATGCAGGGGGGGAAGCTTTCTTT.

For this clone: At one end, the junction sequence differs from germline, possibly due to a read error. V gene TRBV7-7 combines with J gene TRBJ2-5, with unresolved D. In germline, CDR1 is SSHAT, CDR2 FNYEAQ (reference sequence). This CDR3 is built from 13 residues. The CDR3 here is CASSLGRYETQYF. DNA for the CDR3: TGTGCTAGCAGCTTAGGGCGATATGAGACCCAGTACTTC.

The chain links TRBV19 to TRBJ1-1; possible D gene TRBD1, 6 bases. V lost 5 bases to trimming and J lost 0 bases, with 22 bases between them. Germline lookup yields CDR1 LNHDA and CDR2 SQIVND (reference sequence). This CDR3 has 18 amino acids. The CDR3 spells CASSSFRGLRPMNTEAFF. CDR3 bases: TGTGCCAGTAGTTCTTTCAGGGGTCTACGTCCAATGAACACTGAAGCTTTCTTT.

CDR3 residues: CASSQVQGVETQYF. CDR3 coding DNA: TGTGCCAGCAGCCAAGTCCAGGGAGTGGAGACCCAGTACTTC. This chain links TRBV4-2 with TRBJ2-5; perhaps D is TRBD1 or TRBD2 (5 bases each). Germline CDR1 and CDR2: LGHNA and YNFKEQ. The CDR3 extends over 14 amino acids. V was cut by 1 base and J by 5 bases, with 11 bases left in between.

The genes are TRBV19 and TRBJ2-7; D uncertain. Germline assignment: CDR1 LNHDA and CDR2 SQIVND (reference sequence). Trimming cost V 2 bases and J 1 base, with 9 bases left between them. CDR3 size: 14 residues. The CDR3 nucleotides are TGTGCCAGTAGTATATTTCCTGGTTCCTACGAGCAGTACTTC. Residues: CASSIFPGSYEQYF.

This rearrangement joins TRBV19 to TRBJ2-1; D unclear. This CDR3 has 14 residues. V was shortened by 0 bases and J by 5 bases, with 8 bases between the two germline ends. Germline values: CDR1 LNHDA, CDR2 SQIVND (reference sequence). The CDR3 is CASSIDRINNEQFF. CDR3 DNA: TGTGCCAGTAGTATAGATCGAATTAACAATGAGCAGTTCTTC.